Listed here are 24 T cell receptor beta chains from one sample, sequenced in a study of T cell clonality in common variable immunodeficiency. Measured with immunoSEQ multiplex PCR; TCRdb has only the in-frame clones, and not every one. The sample shows some 60,000 clones, none of them appearing just once. Sequencing was done on a sample of peripheral blood mononuclear cells. The receptors derive from a person between 18 and 75 years old in good health.

This clone was seen repeatedly, ten times or more. The sequence runs out 3 residues before the end of the CDR3; the remainder is reconstructed from the germline J gene. J is TRBJ1-2 and V is TRBV2, with TRBD1 identical over 10 bases. Unmatched junction bases numbered 15, after V lost 7 bases and J lost 7 bases. Germline V CDR1 and CDR2: SNHLY, FYNNEI. This CDR3 has 16 amino acids. The CDR3 loop is CASNLNSGTGVIGYTF. Incomplete CDR3 DNA: TGTGCCAGCAACTTAAACTCCGGGACAGGGGTGATTGGC. Supplemented by reference TRBV2 and TRBJ1-2, the full variable domain reads EPEVTQTPSHQVTQMGQEVILRCVPISNHLYFYWYRQILGQKVEFLVSFYNNEISEKSEIFDDQFSVERPDGSNFTLKIRSTKLEDSAMYFCASNLNSGTGVIGYTFGSGTRLTVV.

This clone was counted many times. Coverage ceases 3 residues before the CDR3 finishes, and the germline J gene fills in the end. This sequence joins TRBV9 and TRBJ2-2, with unresolved D. This CDR3 is 13 amino acids long. V gave up 4 bases and J gave up 3 bases, with 7 bases separating them. Germline-derived CDR1 and CDR2 are SGDLS and YYNGEE. The DNA read from the CDR3 is TGTGCCAGCAGCTCTTCGTACACCGGGGAG. Translating it yields CASSSSYTGE. The whole CDR3 sequence is CASSSSYTGELFF.

This clone was picked up many times. The read ends 3 residues shy of where the CDR3 ends; the end is completed using the germline J gene. The rearrangement links TRBV11-3 to TRBJ2-2; D call uncertain. Germline assignment: CDR1 SGHNT and CDR2 YENEEA. Trimming removed 5 bases at V and 4 bases at J, with 11 bases between. CDR3 length: 14 residues. CDR3 DNA, as far as it was read: TGTGCCAGCAGCAGGCCCCCAGGCACCGGGGAG. This translates into CASSRPPGTGE. The entire CDR3 sequence reads CASSRPPGTGELFF.

This clone was observed many times. The sequenced fragment ends 3 residues before the CDR3 boundary, so the rest is inferred from the germline J gene. The J gene is TRBJ2-2, the V gene TRBV7-2, with D maybe TRBD2 (5 bases). V dropped 5 bases and J dropped 3 bases, with 10 bases sitting between them. The CDR3 length is 14 residues. The V gene's germline CDR1 is SGHTA and CDR2 FQGNSA. The part of the CDR3 DNA that was read is TGTGCCAGCAGCCGAGGGTGGGACACCGGGGAG. As protein: CASSRGWDTGE. The CDR3, in full, reads CASSRGWDTGELFF.

This clone was observed many times. The junction shows a germline mismatch at one end, possibly a read error. The CDR3 goes on 3 residues after the read ends, and that part is filled in from the germline J gene. The chain recombines TRBV4-2 with TRBJ2-3; 8 bases match TRBD2. Per germline, CDR1 LGHNA and CDR2 YNFKEQ. The CDR3 contains 16 residues. CDR3 protein: CASSHTSGRMPDTQYF. CDR3 DNA (partial): TGCGCCAGCAGCCACACGAGCGGGAGAATGCCAGATACG.

This clone was picked up many times. The CDR3 end falls 3 residues outside the read, so it is completed with the germline J gene. This sequence joins TRBV2 and TRBJ2-5, with 9 bases aligning to TRBD1. Germline V gene lookup returns CDR1 SNHLY and CDR2 FYNNEI. The CDR3 contains 13 residues. With V trimmed by 8 bases and J by 1 base, 2 bases remained unmatched. The CDR3 bases that were read are TGTGCCAGCGTGGGACAGGGCCAAGAGACC. It is translated as CASVGQGQET. The CDR3 as a whole reads CASVGQGQETQYF.

This clone was counted at least ten times. The read gets to within 3 residues of the CDR3 end, and the germline J gene fills in the rest. The gene calls are TRBV28 and TRBJ2-1; no reliable D call. The CDR3 consists of 12 residues. Germline V CDR1 and CDR2: MDHEN, SYDVKM. Trimming left V 3 bases short and J 9 bases short, with 9 bases between. The sequenced part of the CDR3 DNA is TGTGCCAGCAGTTTGCCCGCGAGTGAG. The encoded protein is CASSLPASE. The full CDR3 is CASSLPASEQFF.

Concerning this clone: The read halts 3 residues ahead of the CDR3 end, with the missing end drawn from the germline J gene. V usage is TRBV11-3 and J usage is TRBJ2-1; no clear D. This CDR3 comprises 13 residues. Trimming removed 2 bases from V and 8 bases from J, with 10 bases in between. Germline-derived CDR1 and CDR2 are SGHNT and YENEEA. This CDR3 is CASSLNSKDEQFF. The DNA read from the CDR3 is TGTGCCAGCAGCTTAAATAGCAAGGATGAG.

This clone appeared many times. The read ends 3 residues shy of where the CDR3 ends; the end is completed using the germline J gene. The J gene is TRBJ1-2, the V gene TRBV5-4, with a weak D call TRBD1 (5 bases). Germline-derived CDR1 and CDR2 are SGHNT and YYREEE (reference sequence). V was clipped by 4 bases and J by 4 bases, with 8 bases between them. This CDR3 region has 12 residues. This CDR3 is CASSLDIYGYTF. The covered CDR3 bases are TGTGCCAGCAGCCTGGACATCTATGGC.

This clone was seen at least ten times. The read is 3 residues too short to cover the CDR3 end, so that end is filled in from the germline J gene. The V gene is TRBV5-1, the J gene TRBJ1-1, with TRBD1 identical over 7 bases. V dropped 5 bases and J dropped 3; count of bases not matched to a gene: 13. Germline V CDR1 and CDR2: SGHRS, YFSETQ. The length of the CDR3 is 16 residues. CDR3 bases read: TGCGCCAGCAGTATTATGACAGGGACCCTCGACACTGAA. Amino acids: CASSIMTGTLDTE. The whole CDR3 sequence reads CASSIMTGTLDTEAFF.

This clone was detected many times. The sequence runs out 3 residues before the end of the CDR3; the remainder is reconstructed from the germline J gene. This sequence joins TRBV5-6 and TRBJ1-2; TRBD1 agrees at 8 bases. Unmatched junction bases numbered 3, after V lost 1 base and J lost 4 bases. The germline CDR1 and CDR2 sequences are SGHDT and YYEEEE. The CDR3 runs to 14 residues. Incomplete CDR3 DNA: TGTGCCAGCAGCTTGATACAGGGGGTCTATGGC. Protein: CASSLIQGVYG. The CDR3, in full, reads CASSLIQGVYGYTF. Looking up the rest from reference TRBV5-6 and TRBJ1-2 gives the full variable domain: DAGVTQSPTHLIKTRGQQVTLRCSPKSGHDTVSWYQQALGQGPQFIFQYYEEEERQRGNFPDRFSGHQFPNYSSELNVNALLLGDSALYLCASSLIQGVYGYTFGSGTRLTVV.

This clone was detected ten times or more. The CDR3 extends 3 residues past the end of the read, so its final part is completed from the germline J gene. The chain has TRBV11-2 and TRBJ2-7; 8 bases align to TRBD1. After removal of 4 bases from V and 2 bases from J, the junction contained 4 bases not matched to a gene. Germline-derived CDR1 and CDR2 are SGHAT and FQNNGV. The CDR3 is 14 residues long. CDR3 in amino acids: CASSSGTGAYEQYF. The CDR3 bases that were read are TGTGCCAGCAGCTCCGGGACAGGAGCCTACGAG.

This clone was counted many times. The missing CDR3 end, 3 residues past where the read stops, is filled in from the germline J gene. This sequence joins TRBV28 and TRBJ2-7; D possibly corresponds to TRBD2 (5 bases). V dropped 2 bases and J dropped 3 bases, with 5 bases sitting between them. The length of the CDR3 is 12 residues. Looked up from germline, CDR1 is MDHEN and CDR2 is SYDVKM. CDR3 DNA (partial): TGTGCCAGCAGTTTAGGACTCTACGAG. Encoded protein: CASSLGLYE. The CDR3, in full, reads CASSLGLYEQYF.

The table lists this clone with many counts. The read ends 3 residues early relative to the CDR3; the germline J gene fills the gap. This chain connects TRBV4-2 to TRBJ2-1; 8 positions agree with TRBD2. The V and J ends lost 0 bases and 9 bases, in that order; junction bases with no gene match: 7. The germline V gene encodes CDR1 LGHNA and CDR2 YNFKEQ. The CDR3 consists of 15 residues. CDR3 DNA (partial): TGTGCCAGCAGCCAAGAGGCGGGAGGAATTGGTGAG. This codes for CASSQEAGGIGE. The whole CDR3 protein reads CASSQEAGGIGEQFF.

This clone was counted at least ten times. From the germline J gene comes the end of the CDR3, since the read stops 3 residues before it. Other DNA sequences in this sample translate to the same CDR3. The chain combines TRBV20-1 with TRBJ2-3; 10 bases are a match to TRBD2. Germline V lookup: CDR1 DFQATT, CDR2 SNEGSKA (reference sequence). With V trimmed by 1 base and J by 1 base, 5 bases remained unmatched. The CDR3 consists of 16 residues. CDR3 DNA, as far as it was read: TGCAGTGCTAGAGTTCTAGGACTAGCGGGCACAGATACG. Protein: CSARVLGLAGTDT. In full, the CDR3 is CSARVLGLAGTDTQYF.

This clone was recorded at least ten times. The CDR3 extends 3 residues past the end of the read, so its final part is completed from the germline J gene. This chain uses TRBV5-1 with TRBJ1-2, with TRBD1 matching over 8 bases. There are 17 residues in the CDR3. The V gene's germline CDR1 is SGHRS and CDR2 YFSETQ. Unmatched junction bases numbered 8, after V lost 0 bases and J lost 1 base. The CDR3 reads CASSLATGGGGNYGYTF. The DNA read from the CDR3 is TGCGCCAGCAGCTTGGCAACAGGGGGTGGAGGTAACTATGGC.

This clone was seen at least ten times. The read terminates 3 residues ahead of where the CDR3 ends, so the germline J gene completes it. The rearrangement joins TRBV28 to TRBJ1-2; D unresolved. CDR3 length: 14 amino acids. V was pared by 3 bases and J by 1 base, with 9 bases between. Per germline, CDR1 MDHEN and CDR2 SYDVKM. Incomplete CDR3 DNA: TGTGCCAGCAGTTTCCCTCAGTTTAACTATGGC. This translates into CASSFPQFNYG. The full CDR3 reads CASSFPQFNYGYTF.

This clone was seen repeatedly, ten times or more. The read ends 3 residues before the CDR3 terminus; that terminus is restored from the germline J gene. This sequence joins TRBV5-4 and TRBJ2-7, with 8 bases aligning to TRBD2. Looked up from germline, CDR1 is SGHNT and CDR2 is YYREEE (reference sequence). The CDR3 loop spans 16 amino acids. Trimming cost V 4 bases and J 6 bases; bases outside gene matches: 15. The CDR3 region is CASSVGGVGRAGEQYF. The CDR3 DNA, read in part, is TGTGCCAGCAGCGTGGGCGGGGTCGGGAGGGCCGGCGAG.

This clone was seen repeatedly, ten times or more. The observed sequence ends 3 residues before the CDR3 terminus, with the missing tail filled in from the germline J gene. This sequence joins TRBV13 and TRBJ2-6, with TRBD1 matching over 10 bases. The CDR3 covers 16 residues. Looked up from germline, CDR1 is PRHDT and CDR2 is FYEKMQ (reference sequence). J lost 3 bases, V lost 6 bases, and 5 bases had no gene match. The CDR3 DNA, read in part, is TGTGCCAGCAGGGGGGACAGGGGCCATGGGGCCAACGTC. Residues: CASRGDRGHGANV. The complete CDR3 reads CASRGDRGHGANVLTF.

This clone showed up many times. The sequenced fragment ends 3 residues before the CDR3 boundary, so the rest is inferred from the germline J gene. The rearrangement joins TRBV2 to TRBJ2-1; 10 bases are shared with TRBD2. V dropped 7 bases and J dropped 4; count of bases not matched to a gene: 7. This CDR3 has 15 amino acids. From germline, CDR1 is SNHLY and CDR2 FYNNEI. CDR3 region: CASTEGTSEYNEQFF. The DNA read from the CDR3 is TGTGCCAGCACGGAGGGGACTAGCGAATACAATGAG.

At least ten counts were recorded for this clone. The sequence runs out 3 residues before the end of the CDR3; the remainder is reconstructed from the germline J gene. V is TRBV5-1 and J is TRBJ1-4; TRBD1 agrees at 7 bases. The CDR3 is 15 amino acids. Per germline, CDR1 SGHRS and CDR2 YFSETQ. Unmatched junction bases numbered 10, after V lost 5 bases and J lost 6 bases. The CDR3 DNA, read in part, is TGCGCCAGCAGACTGTCCGACAGGGTAGATGAAAAA. It codes for CASRLSDRVDEK. In full, the CDR3 reads CASRLSDRVDEKLFF.

This clone was seen at least ten times. Read sequence stops 3 residues before the CDR3 end, and the germline J gene provides the missing end. This chain uses TRBV19 with TRBJ1-1, with 7 bases fitting TRBD1. The CDR3 spans 15 residues. J gave up 1 base and V 5 bases, and 7 bases lay outside the gene matches. Germline assignment: CDR1 LNHDA and CDR2 SQIVND (reference sequence). The CDR3 here is CASSAGQIKNTEAFF. The CDR3 bases that were read are TGTGCCAGTAGTGCGGGACAGATTAAGAACACTGAA.

Ten or more counts support this clone. The read terminates 3 residues before the CDR3 end, so the remaining end is supplied by the germline J gene. The V gene is TRBV19, the J gene TRBJ1-2, with TRBD1 matching 7 bases. V lost 4 bases, J lost 2 bases, and 7 bases stayed unmatched. CDR1 LNHDA and CDR2 SQIVND come from the germline V gene (reference sequence). The CDR3 spans 15 residues. The sequenced CDR3 bases are TGTGCCAGTAGTAGGGGCGGACAGGCCAACTATGGC. This encodes CASSRGGQANYG. The entire CDR3 reads CASSRGGQANYGYTF.

Ten or more counts support this clone. The read ends 3 residues shy of where the CDR3 ends; the end is completed using the germline J gene. This sequence joins TRBV7-9 and TRBJ2-5; D is unclear. Deletions cut 2 bases from V and 4 bases from J, with 5 bases between. Germline assignment: CDR1 SEHNR and CDR2 FQNEAQ (reference sequence). CDR3 size: 12 residues. The CDR3 reads CASSLNIETQYF. CDR3 bases read: TGTGCCAGCAGCTTAAACATAGAGACC. Supplemented by reference TRBV7-9 and TRBJ2-5, the full variable domain reads DTGVSQNPRHKITKRGQNVTFRCDPISEHNRLYWYRQTLGQGPEFLTYFQNEAQLEKSRLLSDRFSAERPKGSFSTLEIQRTEQGDSAMYLCASSLNIETQYFGPGTRLLVL.